This is a list of T cell receptor beta chains from one sample in a study of CD4+ T cells in melanoma. Assay: immunoSEQ multiplex PCR; the TCRdb copy retains only in-frame clones and omits some. This table holds about 110,000 clones, 80% to 95% found once. Sequencing was done on a sample of peripheral blood. The source is a human donor with melanoma. Both conserved end residues are part of each CDR3. D genes are given only for firm matches. A clone size is listed for some rows: how often the clone was seen (once, few, many), or a class if it is expanded.

-,TRBJ2-6,-,15,TRBV9,CASSVEGTGANVLTF,TGTGCCAGCAGCGTAGAAGGGACTGGGGCCAACGTCCTGACTTTC
-,TRBJ2-3,-,14,TRBV4-1,CASSQDRSTDTQYF,TGCGCCAGCAGCCAAGATCGTAGCACAGATACGCAGTATTTT
-,TRBJ1-4,TRBD1,14,TRBV19,CASSADRGDEKLFF,TGTGCCAGTAGTGCAGACAGGGGGGACGAAAAACTGTTTTTT
-,TRBJ2-2,-,14,TRBV5-1,CASSLSLDTGELFF,TGCGCCAGCAGCTTGTCTCTAGACACCGGGGAGCTGTTTTTT
-,TRBJ2-7,TRBD2,18,TRBV7-2,CASSLAFKVDRTSSEQYF,TGTGCCAGCAGCTTAGCATTTAAGGTGGATCGGACTAGTTCCGAGCAGTACTTC
-,TRBJ2-2,-,14,TRBV25-1,CASQGIGYTGELFF,TGTGCCAGCCAGGGGATAGGGTACACCGGGGAGCTGTTTTTT
-,TRBJ2-6,TRBD2,19,TRBV18,CASSPVFTSGASGANVLTF,TGTGCCAGCTCACCAGTTTTTACTAGCGGGGCTTCTGGGGCCAACGTCCTGACTTTC
-,TRBJ2-3,-,13,TRBV6-5,CASSPDTWDTQYF,TGTGCCAGCAGCCCCGACACCTGGGATACGCAGTATTTT
-,TRBJ2-3,-,13,TRBV19,CASSSPNLDTQYF,TGTGCCAGTAGTAGCCCCAACTTGGATACGCAGTATTTT
-,TRBJ1-5,-,15,TRBV7-9,CASSLVGDGNQPQHF,TGTGCCAGCAGCTTAGTGGGGGACGGCAATCAGCCCCAGCATTTT
-,TRBJ2-5,-,16,TRBV5-4,CASSLDTGPVQETQYF,TGTGCCAGCAGCTTGGATACGGGACCCGTACAAGAGACCCAGTACTTC
-,TRBJ2-5,TRBD2,15,TRBV7-7,CASSISGGYQETQYF,TGTGCCAGCAGCATTAGCGGGGGGTACCAAGAGACCCAGTACTTC
few,TRBJ2-2,-,12,TRBV30,CAWSGEVGELFF,TGTGCCTGGAGCGGGGAGGTCGGGGAGCTGTTTTTT
-,TRBJ2-5,-,12,TRBV14,CASSPLLGTQYF,TGTGCCAGCAGCCCCCTGCTTGGAACCCAGTACTTC
-,TRBJ1-5,-,13,TRBV2,CASSPGPARPQHF,TGTGCCAGCAGCCCGGGTCCGGCGAGGCCCCAGCATTTT
-,TRBJ2-2,TRBD2,15,TRBV5-1,CASSLGSGDTGELFF,TGCGCCAGCAGCTTGGGTAGCGGGGACACCGGGGAGCTGTTTTTT
-,TRBJ2-3,-,15,TRBV28,CASSLQQGWTDTQYF,TGTGCCAGCAGTTTACAGCAGGGGTGGACAGATACGCAGTATTTT
once,TRBJ2-2,-,14,TRBV5-6,CASSLAGVPGELFF,TGTGCCAGCAGCTTGGCGGGGGTCCCCGGGGAGCTGTTTTTT
-,TRBJ2-1,-,14,TRBV30,CAWSEGSSYNEQFF,TGTGCCTGGAGTGAGGGGAGCTCCTACAATGAGCAGTTCTTC
-,TRBJ2-3,TRBD2,13,TRBV5-1,CACERDHTDTQYF,TGCGCCTGCGAGCGGGACCACACAGATACGCAGTATTTT
-,TRBJ2-5,TRBD1,14,TRBV5-1,CASSPTGGEETQYF,TGCGCCAGCAGCCCGACAGGGGGCGAGGAGACCCAGTACTTC
-,TRBJ1-4,-,15,TRBV7-6,CASSLGGQNNEKLFF,TGTGCCAGCAGCTTAGGTGGACAGAATAATGAAAAACTGTTTTTT
once,TRBJ2-7,-,18,TRBV7-9,CASSFPGHRSGTDYEQYF,TGTGCCAGCAGCTTCCCTGGTCACAGATCCGGGACCGACTACGAGCAGTACTTC
-,TRBJ1-2,-,15,TRBV7-9,CASSPEGIQVEGYTF,TGTGCCAGCAGCCCAGAGGGTATACAGGTGGAGGGCTACACCTTC